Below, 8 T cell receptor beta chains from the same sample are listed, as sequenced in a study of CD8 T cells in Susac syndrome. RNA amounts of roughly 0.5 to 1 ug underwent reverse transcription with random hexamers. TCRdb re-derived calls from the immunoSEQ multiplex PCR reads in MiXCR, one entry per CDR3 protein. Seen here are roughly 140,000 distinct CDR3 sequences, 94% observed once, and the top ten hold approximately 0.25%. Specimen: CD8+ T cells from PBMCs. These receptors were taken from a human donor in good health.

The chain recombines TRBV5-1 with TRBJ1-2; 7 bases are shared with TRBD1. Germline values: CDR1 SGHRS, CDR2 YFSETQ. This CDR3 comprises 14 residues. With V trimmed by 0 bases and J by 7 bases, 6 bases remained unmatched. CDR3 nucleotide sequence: TGCGCCAGCAGCTTGGAAGGGGGCAGTGGTGGCTACACCTTC. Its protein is CASSLEGGSGGYTF.

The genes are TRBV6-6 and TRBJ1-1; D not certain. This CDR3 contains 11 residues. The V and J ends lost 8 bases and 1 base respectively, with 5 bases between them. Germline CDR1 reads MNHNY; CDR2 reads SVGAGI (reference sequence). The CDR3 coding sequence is TGTGCCAGCGCGGGGAACACTGAAGCTTTCTTT. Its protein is CASAGNTEAFF.

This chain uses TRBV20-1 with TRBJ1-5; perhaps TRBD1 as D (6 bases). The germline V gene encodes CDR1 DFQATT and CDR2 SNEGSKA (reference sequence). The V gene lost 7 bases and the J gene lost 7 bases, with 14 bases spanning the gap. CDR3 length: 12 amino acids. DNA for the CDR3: TGCAGTGGGAAGGGGGAGGTCCAGCCCCAGCATTTT. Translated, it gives CSGKGEVQPQHF.

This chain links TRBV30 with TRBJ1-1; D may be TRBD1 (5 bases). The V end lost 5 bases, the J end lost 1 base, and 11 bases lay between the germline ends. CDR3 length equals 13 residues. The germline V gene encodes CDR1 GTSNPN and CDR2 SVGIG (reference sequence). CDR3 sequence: CAWEQGRNTEAFF. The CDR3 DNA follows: TGTGCCTGGGAGCAGGGCAGGAACACTGAAGCTTTCTTT.

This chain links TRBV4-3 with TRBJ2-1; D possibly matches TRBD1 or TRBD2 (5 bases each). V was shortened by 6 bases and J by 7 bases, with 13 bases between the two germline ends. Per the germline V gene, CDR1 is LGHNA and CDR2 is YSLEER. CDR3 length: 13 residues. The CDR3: CASSLRGENEQFF. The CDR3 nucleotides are TGCGCCAGCAGTCTTAGAGGGGAGAATGAGCAGTTCTTC.

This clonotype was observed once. CDR3: CASSQDLTLDNEQFF. CDR3 in DNA: TGTGCCAGCAGCCAAGATCTGACATTAGACAATGAGCAGTTCTTC. The rearrangement uses TRBV3-1 and TRBJ2-1; D uncertain. Germline CDR1 is LGHDT and CDR2 is YNNKEL (reference sequence). V dropped 0 bases and J dropped 5 bases, with 11 bases sitting between them. The CDR3 has 15 amino acids.

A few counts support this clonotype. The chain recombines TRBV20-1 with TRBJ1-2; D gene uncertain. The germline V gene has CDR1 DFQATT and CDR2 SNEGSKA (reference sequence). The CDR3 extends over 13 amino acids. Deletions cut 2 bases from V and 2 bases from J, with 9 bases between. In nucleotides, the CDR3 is TGCAGTGCTAGACGCCCAGACAACTATGGCTACACCTTC. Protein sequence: CSARRPDNYGYTF.

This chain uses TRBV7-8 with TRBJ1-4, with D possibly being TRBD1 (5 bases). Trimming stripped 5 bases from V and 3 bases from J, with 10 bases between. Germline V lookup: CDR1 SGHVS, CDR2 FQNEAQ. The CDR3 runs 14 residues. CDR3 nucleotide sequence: TGTGCCAGCAGCCAGGGAGCGTCTAATGAAAAACTGTTTTTT. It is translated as CASSQGASNEKLFF.